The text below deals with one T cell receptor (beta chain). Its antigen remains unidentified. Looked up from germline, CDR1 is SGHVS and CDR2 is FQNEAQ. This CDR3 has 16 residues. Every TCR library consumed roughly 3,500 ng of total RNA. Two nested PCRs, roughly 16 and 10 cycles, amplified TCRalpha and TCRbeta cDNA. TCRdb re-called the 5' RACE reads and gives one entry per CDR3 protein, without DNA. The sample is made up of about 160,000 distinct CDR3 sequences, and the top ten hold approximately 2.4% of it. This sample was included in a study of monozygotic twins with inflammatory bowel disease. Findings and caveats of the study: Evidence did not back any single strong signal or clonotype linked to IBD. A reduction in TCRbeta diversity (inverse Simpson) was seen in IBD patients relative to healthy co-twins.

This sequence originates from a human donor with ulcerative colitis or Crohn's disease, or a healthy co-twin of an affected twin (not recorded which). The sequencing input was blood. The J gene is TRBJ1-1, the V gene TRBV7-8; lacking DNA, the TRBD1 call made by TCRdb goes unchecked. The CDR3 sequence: CASSKDRDRPNTEAFF.